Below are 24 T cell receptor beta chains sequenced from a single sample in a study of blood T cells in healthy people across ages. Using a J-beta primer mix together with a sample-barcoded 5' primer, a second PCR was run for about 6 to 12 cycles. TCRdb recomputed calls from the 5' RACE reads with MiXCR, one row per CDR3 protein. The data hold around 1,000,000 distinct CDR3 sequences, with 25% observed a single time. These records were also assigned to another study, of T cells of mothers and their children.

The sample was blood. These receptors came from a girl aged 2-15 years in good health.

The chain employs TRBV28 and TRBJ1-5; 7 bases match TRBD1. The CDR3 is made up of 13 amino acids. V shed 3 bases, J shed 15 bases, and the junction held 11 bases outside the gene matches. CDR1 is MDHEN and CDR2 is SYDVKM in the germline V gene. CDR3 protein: CASSLVPQGKGHF. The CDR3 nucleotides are TGTGCCAGCAGTTTGGTACCACAGGGGAAAGGGCATTTT. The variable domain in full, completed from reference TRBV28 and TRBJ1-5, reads DVKVTQSSRYLVKRTGEKVFLECVQDMDHENMFWYRQDPGLGLRLIYFSYDVKMKEKGDIPEGYSVSREKKERFSLILESASTNQTSMYLCASSLVPQGKGHFGDGTRLSIL.

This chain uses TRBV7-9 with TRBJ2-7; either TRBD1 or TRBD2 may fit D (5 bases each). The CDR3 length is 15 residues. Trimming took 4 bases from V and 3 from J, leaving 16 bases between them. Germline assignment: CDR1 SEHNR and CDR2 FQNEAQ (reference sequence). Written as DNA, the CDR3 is TGTGCCAGCAGCTCTAATCAGGGACGGAGCTACGAGCAGTACTTC. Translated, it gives CASSSNQGRSYEQYF.

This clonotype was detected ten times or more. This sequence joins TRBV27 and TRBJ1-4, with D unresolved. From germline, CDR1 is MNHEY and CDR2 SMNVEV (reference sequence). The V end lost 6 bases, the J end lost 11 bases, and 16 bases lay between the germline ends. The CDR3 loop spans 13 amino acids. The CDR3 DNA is TGTGCCAGCAGCCTGGAAGGGCGCCAGAAACTGTTTTTT. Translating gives CASSLEGRQKLFF.

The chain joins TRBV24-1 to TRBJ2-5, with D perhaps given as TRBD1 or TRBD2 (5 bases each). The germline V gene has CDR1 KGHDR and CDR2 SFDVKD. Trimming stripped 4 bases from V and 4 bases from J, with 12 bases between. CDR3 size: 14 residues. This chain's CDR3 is CATSEAGTGETQYF. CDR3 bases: TGTGCCACCAGTGAAGCCGGGACGGGAGAGACCCAGTACTTC.

In DNA, the CDR3 is TGTGCCAGCAGTGCCGGGGGGGTATGGAATGAGCAGTTCTTC. This gives the protein CASSAGGVWNEQFF. The chain employs TRBV25-1 and TRBJ2-1; TRBD2 aligns across 8 bases. The CDR3 is made up of 14 amino acids. The V segment lost 4 bases and the J segment 7 bases; nucleotides outside the gene matches: 6. Germline CDR1 is MGHDK and CDR2 is SYGVNS.

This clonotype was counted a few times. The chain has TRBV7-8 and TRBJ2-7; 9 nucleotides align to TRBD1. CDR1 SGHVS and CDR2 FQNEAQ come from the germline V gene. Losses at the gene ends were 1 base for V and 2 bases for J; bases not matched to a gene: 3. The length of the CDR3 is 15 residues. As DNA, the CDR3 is TGTGCCAGCAGCTTAGAAAGACAGGGGGCCTACGAGCAGTACTTC. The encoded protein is CASSLERQGAYEQYF.

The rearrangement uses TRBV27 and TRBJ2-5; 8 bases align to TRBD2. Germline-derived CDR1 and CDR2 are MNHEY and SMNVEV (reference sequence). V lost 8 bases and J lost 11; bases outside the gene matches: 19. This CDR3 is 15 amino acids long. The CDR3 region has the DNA TGTGCCAGCCAGATCTTAGCGGGGCAAGGGGGGGAGCAGTACTTC. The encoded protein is CASQILAGQGGEQYF.

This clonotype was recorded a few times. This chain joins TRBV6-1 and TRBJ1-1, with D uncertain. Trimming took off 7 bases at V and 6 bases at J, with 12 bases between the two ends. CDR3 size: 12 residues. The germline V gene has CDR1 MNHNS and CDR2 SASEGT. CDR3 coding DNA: TGTGCCAGCATGAAACCCTTCCCTGAAGCTTTCTTT. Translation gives CASMKPFPEAFF.

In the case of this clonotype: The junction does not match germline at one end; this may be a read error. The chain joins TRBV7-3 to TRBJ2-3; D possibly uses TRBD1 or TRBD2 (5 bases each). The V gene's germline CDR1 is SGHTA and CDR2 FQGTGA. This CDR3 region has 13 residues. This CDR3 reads CASSWDRTDTRYF. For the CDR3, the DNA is TGTGCCAGCAGCTGGGACCGCACAGATACGCGGTATTTT.

The CDR3 coding sequence is TGTGCCAGCAGCTTTCCGGGACAGGGGGCCGAAAAACTGTTTTTT. It encodes CASSFPGQGAEKLFF. This chain links TRBV7-8 with TRBJ1-4; TRBD1 aligns across 12 bases. The length of the CDR3 is 15 residues. Trimming at V came to 3 bases and at J to 8 bases, leaving 4 bases not matched to a gene. Germline loops: CDR1 SGHVS, CDR2 FQNEAQ.

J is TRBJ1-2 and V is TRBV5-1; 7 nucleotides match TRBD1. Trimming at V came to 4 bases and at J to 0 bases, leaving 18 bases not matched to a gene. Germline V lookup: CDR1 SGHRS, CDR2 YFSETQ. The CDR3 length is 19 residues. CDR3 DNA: TGCGCCAGCAGCGGGATGACAGGGCCCAGACGATTCGCTAACTATGGCTACACCTTC. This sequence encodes CASSGMTGPRRFANYGYTF.

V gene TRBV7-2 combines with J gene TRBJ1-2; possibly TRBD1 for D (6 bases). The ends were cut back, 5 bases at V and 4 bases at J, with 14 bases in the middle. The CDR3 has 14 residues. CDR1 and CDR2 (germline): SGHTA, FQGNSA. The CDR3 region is CASSEQGGGYGYTF. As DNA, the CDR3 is TGTGCCAGCAGCGAACAGGGTGGTGGCTATGGCTACACCTTC.

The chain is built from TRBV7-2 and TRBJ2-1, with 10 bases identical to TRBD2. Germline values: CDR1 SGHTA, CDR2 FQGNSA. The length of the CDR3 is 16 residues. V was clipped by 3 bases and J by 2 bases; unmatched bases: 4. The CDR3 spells CASSFGGLAAYNEQFF. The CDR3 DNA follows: TGTGCCAGCAGCTTCGGAGGACTAGCGGCCTACAATGAGCAGTTCTTC.

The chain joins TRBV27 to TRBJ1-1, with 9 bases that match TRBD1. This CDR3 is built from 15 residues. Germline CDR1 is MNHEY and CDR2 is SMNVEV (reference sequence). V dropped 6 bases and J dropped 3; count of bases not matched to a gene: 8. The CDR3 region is CASSAEDRGYTEAFF. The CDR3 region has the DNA TGTGCCAGCAGCGCAGAAGACAGGGGGTACACTGAAGCTTTCTTT.

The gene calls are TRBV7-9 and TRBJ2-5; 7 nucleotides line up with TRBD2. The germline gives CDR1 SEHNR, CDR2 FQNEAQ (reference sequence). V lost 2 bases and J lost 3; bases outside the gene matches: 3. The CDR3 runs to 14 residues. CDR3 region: CASSLILAEETQYF. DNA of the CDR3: TGTGCCAGCAGCTTAATTCTAGCGGAAGAGACCCAGTACTTC.

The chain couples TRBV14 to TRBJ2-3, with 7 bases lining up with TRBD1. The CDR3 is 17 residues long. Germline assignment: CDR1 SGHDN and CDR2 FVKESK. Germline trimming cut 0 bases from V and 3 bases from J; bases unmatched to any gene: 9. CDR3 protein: CASSQERRGLGTDTQYF. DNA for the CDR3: TGTGCCAGCAGCCAAGAACGTAGGGGGCTTGGTACAGATACGCAGTATTTT.

The CDR3 loop reads CASSLAPEPNYEQYF. The DNA for the CDR3 is TGTGCCAGCAGCTTAGCGCCCGAGCCCAACTACGAGCAGTACTTC. The chain employs TRBV7-6 and TRBJ2-7; D not resolved. V lost 0 bases, J lost 3 bases, and 12 bases lay in between. Germline V gene data show CDR1 as SGHVS and CDR2 as FNYEAQ. The CDR3 loop spans 15 amino acids.

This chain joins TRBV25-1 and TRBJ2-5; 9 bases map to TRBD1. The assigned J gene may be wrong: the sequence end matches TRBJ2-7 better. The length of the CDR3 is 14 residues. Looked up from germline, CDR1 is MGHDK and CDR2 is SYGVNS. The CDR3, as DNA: TGTGCCAGCACTCCCGGGACAGGGACTAACGAGCAGTACTTC. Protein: CASTPGTGTNEQYF.

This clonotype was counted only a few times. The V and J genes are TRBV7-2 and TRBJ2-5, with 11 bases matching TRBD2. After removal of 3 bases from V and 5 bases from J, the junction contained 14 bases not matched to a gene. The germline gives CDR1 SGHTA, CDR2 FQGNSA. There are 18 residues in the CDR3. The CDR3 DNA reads TGTGCCAGCAGCTTTACCCCACTAGCGGGAGCCTGGTGGGAGACCCAGTACTTC. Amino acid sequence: CASSFTPLAGAWWETQYF.

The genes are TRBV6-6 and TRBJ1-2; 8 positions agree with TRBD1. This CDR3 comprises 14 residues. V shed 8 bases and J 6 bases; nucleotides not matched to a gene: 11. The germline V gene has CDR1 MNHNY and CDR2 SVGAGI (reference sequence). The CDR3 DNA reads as TGTGCCAGCCGCGAGTCCGGGACAGGCGATGGCTACACCTTC. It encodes CASRESGTGDGYTF.

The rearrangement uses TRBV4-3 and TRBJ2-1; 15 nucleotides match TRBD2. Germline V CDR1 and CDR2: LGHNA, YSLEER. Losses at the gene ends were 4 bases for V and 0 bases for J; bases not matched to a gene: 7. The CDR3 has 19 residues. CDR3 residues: CASSRFGTSGGSSYNEQFF. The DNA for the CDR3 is TGCGCCAGCAGCCGGTTCGGGACTAGCGGGGGGAGCTCCTACAATGAGCAGTTCTTC.

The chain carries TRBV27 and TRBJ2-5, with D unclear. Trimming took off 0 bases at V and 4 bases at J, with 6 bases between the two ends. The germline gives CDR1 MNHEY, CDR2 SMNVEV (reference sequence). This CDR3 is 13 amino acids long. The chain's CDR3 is CASSLSRPETQYF. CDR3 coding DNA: TGTGCCAGCAGTTTATCCCGGCCAGAGACCCAGTACTTC.

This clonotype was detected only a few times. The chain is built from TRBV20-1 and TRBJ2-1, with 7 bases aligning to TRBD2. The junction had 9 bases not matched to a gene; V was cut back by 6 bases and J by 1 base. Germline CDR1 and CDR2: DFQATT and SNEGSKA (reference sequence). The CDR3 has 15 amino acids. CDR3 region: CSAPKLSGSYNEQFF. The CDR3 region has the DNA TGCAGTGCCCCCAAGCTTAGCGGGTCCTACAATGAGCAGTTCTTC.

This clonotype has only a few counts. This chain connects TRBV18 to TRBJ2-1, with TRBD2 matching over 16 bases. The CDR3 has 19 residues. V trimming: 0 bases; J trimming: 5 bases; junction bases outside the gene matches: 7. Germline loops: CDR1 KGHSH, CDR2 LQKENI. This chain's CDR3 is CASSPPWPGTSGRDNEQFF. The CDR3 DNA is TGTGCCAGCTCACCACCGTGGCCCGGGACTAGCGGGAGGGACAATGAGCAGTTCTTC.